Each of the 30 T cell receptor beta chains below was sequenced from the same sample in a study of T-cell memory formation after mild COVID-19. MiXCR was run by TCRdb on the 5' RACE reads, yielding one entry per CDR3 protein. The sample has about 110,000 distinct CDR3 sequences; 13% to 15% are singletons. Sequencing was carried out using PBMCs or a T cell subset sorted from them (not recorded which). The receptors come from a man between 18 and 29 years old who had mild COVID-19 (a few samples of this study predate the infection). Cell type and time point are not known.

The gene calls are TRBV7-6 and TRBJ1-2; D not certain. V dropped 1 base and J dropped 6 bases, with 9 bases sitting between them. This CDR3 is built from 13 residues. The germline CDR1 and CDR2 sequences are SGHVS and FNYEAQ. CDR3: CASSLGIADGYTF. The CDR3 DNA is TGTGCCAGCAGCTTAGGGATTGCAGATGGCTACACCTTC.

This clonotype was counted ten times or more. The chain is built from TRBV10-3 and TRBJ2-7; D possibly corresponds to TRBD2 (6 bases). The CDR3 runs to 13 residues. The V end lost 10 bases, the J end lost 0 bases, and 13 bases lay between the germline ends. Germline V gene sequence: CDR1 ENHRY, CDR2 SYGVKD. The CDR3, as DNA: TGTGCCACCCGGGGGATCGACTCCTACGAGCAGTACTTC. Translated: CATRGIDSYEQYF.

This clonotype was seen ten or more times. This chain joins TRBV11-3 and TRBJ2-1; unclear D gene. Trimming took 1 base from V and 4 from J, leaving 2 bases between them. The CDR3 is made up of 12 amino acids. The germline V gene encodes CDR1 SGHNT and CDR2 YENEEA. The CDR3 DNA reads TGTGCCAGCAGCTTAGGGTACAATGAGCAGTTCTTC. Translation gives CASSLGYNEQFF.

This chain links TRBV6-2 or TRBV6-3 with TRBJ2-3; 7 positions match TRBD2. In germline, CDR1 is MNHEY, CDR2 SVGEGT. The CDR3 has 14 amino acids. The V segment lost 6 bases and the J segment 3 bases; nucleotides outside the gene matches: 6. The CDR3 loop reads CASSNWGGTDTQYF. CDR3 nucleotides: TGTGCCAGCAGCAACTGGGGGGGAACAGATACGCAGTATTTT.

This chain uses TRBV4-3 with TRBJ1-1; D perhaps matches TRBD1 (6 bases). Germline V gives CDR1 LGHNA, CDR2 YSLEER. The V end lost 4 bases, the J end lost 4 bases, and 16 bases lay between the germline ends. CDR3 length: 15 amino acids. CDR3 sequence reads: CASSPSGVLGTEAFF. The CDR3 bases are TGCGCCAGCAGCCCGTCAGGGGTTCTGGGCACTGAAGCTTTCTTT.

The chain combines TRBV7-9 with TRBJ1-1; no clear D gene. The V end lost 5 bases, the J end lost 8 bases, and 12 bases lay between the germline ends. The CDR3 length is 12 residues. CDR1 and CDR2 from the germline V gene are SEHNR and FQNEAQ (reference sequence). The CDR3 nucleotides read TGTGCCAGCAGCACGTCGTTTAGGGAAGCTTTCTTT. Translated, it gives CASSTSFREAFF.

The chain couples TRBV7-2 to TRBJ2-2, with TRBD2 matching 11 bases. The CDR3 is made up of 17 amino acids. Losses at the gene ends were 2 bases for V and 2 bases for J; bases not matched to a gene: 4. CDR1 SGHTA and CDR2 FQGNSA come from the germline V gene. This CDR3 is CASSLTSGGLNTGELFF. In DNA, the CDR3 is TGTGCCAGCAGCTTAACTAGCGGGGGATTAAACACCGGGGAGCTGTTTTTT.

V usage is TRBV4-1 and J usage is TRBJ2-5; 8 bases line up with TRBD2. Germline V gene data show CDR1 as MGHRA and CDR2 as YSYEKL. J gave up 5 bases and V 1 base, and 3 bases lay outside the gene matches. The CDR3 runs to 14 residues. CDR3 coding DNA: TGCGCCAGCAGCCAAGCGGGGGGGCTGGAGACCCAGTACTTC. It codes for CASSQAGGLETQYF.

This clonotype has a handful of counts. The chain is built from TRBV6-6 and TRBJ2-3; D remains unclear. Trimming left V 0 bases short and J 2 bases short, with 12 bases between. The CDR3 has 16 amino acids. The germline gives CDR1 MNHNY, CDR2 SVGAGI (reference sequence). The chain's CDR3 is CASSYSNLQSTDTQYF. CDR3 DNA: TGTGCCAGCAGTTACTCGAATTTGCAGTCCACAGATACGCAGTATTTT.

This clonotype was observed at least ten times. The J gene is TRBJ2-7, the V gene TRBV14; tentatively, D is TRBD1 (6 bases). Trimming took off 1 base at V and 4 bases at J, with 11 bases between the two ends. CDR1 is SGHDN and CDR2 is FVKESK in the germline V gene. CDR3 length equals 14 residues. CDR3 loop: CASSQAGDGYEQYV. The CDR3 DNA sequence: TGTGCCAGCAGCCAAGCAGGGGATGGGTACGAGCAGTACGTC.

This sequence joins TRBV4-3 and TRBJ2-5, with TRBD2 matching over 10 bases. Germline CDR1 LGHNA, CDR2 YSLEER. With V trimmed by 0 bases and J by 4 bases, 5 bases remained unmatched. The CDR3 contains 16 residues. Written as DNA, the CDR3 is TGCGCCAGCAGCCAAGAAAGCGGGGGGGTACGAGAGACCCAGTACTTC. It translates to CASSQESGGVRETQYF.

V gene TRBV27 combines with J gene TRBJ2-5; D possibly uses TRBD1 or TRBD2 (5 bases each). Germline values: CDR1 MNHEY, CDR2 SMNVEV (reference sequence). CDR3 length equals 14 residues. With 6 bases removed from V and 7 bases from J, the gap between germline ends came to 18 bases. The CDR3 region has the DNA TGTGCCAGCAGCCCCGGGGCAGGGATGGGGACCCAGTACTTC. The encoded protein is CASSPGAGMGTQYF.

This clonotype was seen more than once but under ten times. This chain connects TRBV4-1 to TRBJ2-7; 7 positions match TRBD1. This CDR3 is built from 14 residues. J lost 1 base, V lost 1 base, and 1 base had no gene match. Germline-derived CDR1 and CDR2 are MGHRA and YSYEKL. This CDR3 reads CASSQGQGSYEQYF. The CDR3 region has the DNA TGCGCCAGCAGCCAAGGACAGGGATCCTACGAGCAGTACTTC.

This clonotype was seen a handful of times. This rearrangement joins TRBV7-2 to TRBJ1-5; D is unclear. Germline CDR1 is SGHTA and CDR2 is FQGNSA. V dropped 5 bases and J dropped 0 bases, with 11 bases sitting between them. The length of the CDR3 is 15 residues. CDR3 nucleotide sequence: TGTGCCAGCAGCCCTCTCGTATATAGCAATCAGCCCCAGCATTTT. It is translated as CASSPLVYSNQPQHF.

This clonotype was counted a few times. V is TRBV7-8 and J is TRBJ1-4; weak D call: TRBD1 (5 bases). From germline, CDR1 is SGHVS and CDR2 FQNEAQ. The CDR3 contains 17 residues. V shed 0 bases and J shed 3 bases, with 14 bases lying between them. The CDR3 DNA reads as TGTGCCAGCAGCTTAGCGTGGAGTGGGGGATCTAATGAAAAACTGTTTTTT. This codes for CASSLAWSGGSNEKLFF.

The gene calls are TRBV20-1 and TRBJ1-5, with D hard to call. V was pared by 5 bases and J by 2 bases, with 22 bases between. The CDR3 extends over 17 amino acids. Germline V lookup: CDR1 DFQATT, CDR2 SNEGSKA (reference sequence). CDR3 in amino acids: CSASLLPEAVGNQPQHF. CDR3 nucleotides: TGCAGTGCTTCGCTCCTACCCGAGGCAGTTGGCAATCAGCCCCAGCATTTT.

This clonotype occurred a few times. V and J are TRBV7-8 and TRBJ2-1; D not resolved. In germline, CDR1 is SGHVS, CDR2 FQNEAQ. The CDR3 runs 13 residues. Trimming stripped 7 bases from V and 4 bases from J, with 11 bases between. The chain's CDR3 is CASTRVIYNEQFF. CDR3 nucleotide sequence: TGTGCCAGCACCCGCGTGATATACAATGAGCAGTTCTTC.

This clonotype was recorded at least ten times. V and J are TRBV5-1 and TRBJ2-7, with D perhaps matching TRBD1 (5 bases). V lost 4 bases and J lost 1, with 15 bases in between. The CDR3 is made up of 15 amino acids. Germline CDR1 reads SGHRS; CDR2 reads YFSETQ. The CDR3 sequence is CASSPTPTESYEQYF. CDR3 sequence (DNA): TGCGCCAGCAGCCCAACCCCGACAGAATCCTACGAGCAGTACTTC.

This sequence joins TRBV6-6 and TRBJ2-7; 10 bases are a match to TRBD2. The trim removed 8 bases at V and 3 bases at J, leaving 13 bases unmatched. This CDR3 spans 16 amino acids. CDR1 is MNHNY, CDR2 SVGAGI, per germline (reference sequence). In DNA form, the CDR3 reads TGTGCCAGCCGAAAATTACAACTAGCGGGGATCTACGAGCAGTACTTC. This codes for CASRKLQLAGIYEQYF.

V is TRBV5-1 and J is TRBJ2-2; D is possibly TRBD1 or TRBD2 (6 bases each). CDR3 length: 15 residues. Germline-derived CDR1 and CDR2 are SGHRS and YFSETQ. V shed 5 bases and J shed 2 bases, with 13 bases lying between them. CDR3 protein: CASSFRGLNTGELFF. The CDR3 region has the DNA TGCGCCAGCAGTTTCCGGGGGCTAAACACCGGGGAGCTGTTTTTT.

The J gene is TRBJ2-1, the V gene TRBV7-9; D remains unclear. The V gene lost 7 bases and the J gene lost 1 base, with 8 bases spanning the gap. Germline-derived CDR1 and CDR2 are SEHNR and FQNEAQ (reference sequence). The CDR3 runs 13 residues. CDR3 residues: CASTAASYNEQFF. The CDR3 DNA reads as TGTGCCAGCACTGCAGCGTCCTACAATGAGCAGTTCTTC.

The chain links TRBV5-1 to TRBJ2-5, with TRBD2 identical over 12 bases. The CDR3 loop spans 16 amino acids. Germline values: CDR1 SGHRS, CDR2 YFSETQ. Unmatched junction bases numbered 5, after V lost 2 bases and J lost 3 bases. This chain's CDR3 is CASSFVRTSGEETQYF. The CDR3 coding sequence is TGCGCCAGCAGCTTCGTTCGGACTAGCGGGGAAGAGACCCAGTACTTC.

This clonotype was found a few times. CDR3: CASSFGLALAGELFF. In DNA form, the CDR3 reads TGCGCCAGCAGCTTCGGACTAGCTCTCGCCGGGGAGCTGTTTTTT. This sequence joins TRBV5-1 and TRBJ2-2; TRBD2 matches at 8 bases. The CDR3 loop spans 15 amino acids. Germline trimming cut 2 bases from V and 6 bases from J; bases unmatched to any gene: 6. Germline V CDR1 and CDR2: SGHRS, YFSETQ.

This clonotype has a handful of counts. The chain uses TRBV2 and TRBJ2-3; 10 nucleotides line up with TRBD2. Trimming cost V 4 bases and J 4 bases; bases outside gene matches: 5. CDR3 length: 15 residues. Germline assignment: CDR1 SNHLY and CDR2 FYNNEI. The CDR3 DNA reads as TGTGCCAGCAGTGTAACTAGCGGGGATGCAGATACGCAGTATTTT. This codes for CASSVTSGDADTQYF. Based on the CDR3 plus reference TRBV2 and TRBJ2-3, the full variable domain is EPEVTQTPSHQVTQMGQEVILRCVPISNHLYFYWYRQILGQKVEFLVSFYNNEISEKSEIFDDQFSVERPDGSNFTLKIRSTKLEDSAMYFCASSVTSGDADTQYFGPGTRLTVL.

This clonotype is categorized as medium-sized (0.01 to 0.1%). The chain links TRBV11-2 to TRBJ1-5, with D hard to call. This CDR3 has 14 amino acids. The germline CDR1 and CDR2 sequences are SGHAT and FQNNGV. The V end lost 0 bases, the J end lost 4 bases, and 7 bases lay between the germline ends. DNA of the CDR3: TGTGCCAGCAGCTTAGATGGCGGGAATCAGCCCCAGCATTTT. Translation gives CASSLDGGNQPQHF.

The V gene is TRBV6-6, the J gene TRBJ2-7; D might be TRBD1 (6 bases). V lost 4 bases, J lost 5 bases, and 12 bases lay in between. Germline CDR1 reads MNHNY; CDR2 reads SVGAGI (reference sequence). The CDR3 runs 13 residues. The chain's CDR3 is CASSSLSGDEQYV. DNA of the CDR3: TGTGCCAGCAGTTCACTATCAGGGGACGAGCAGTACGTC.

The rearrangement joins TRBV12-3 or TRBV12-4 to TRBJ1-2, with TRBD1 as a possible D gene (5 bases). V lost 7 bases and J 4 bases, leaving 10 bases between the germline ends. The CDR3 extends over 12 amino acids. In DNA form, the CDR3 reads TGTGCCAGCAACGCAGGGTCCTATGGCTACACCTTC. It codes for CASNAGSYGYTF.

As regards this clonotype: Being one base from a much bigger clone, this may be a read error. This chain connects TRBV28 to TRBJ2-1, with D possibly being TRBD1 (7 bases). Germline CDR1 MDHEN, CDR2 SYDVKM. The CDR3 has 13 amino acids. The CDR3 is CAVRGVGYNEQLF. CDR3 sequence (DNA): TGTGCCGTCAGGGGGGTGGGATACAATGAGCAGTTATTC.

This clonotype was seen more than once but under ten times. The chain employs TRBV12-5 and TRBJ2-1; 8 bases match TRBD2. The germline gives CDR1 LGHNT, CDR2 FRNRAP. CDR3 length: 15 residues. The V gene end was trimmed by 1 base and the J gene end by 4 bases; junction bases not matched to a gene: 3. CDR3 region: CASGLGGGSYNEQFF. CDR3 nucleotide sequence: TGTGCTAGTGGTTTGGGCGGGGGGTCTTACAATGAGCAGTTCTTC.

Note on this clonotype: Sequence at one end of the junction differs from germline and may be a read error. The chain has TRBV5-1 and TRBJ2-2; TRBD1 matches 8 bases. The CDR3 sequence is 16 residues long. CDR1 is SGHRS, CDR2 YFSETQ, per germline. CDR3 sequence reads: CASSETGVGNTGELIF. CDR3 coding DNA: TGCGCCAGCAGCGAGACAGGGGTAGGGAACACCGGGGAGCTGATTTTT.